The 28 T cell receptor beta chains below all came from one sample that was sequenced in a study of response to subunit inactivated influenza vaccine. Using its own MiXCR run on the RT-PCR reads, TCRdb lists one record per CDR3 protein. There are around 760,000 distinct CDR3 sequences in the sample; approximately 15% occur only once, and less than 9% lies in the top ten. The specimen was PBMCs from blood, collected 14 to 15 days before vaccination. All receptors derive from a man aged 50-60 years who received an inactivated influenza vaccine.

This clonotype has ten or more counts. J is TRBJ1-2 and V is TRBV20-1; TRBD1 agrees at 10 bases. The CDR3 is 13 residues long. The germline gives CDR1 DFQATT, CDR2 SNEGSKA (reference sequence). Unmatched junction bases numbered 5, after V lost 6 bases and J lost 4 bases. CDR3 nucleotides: TGCAGTGCGGAGGACAGGGGGGGCTATGGCTACACCTTC. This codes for CSAEDRGGYGYTF.

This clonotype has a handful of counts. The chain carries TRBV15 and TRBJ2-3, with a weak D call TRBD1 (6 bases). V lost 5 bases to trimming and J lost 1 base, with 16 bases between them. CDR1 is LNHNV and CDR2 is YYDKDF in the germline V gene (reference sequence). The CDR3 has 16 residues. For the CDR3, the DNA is TGTGCCACCAGCCCCAGAGGGGGTCACGGCACAGATACGCAGTATTTT. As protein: CATSPRGGHGTDTQYF.

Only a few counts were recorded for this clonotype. The CDR3 DNA reads TGTGCCAGCAGCCAGCATGGACTAGCGGGGGGGTACAATGAGCAGTTCTTC. Translating it yields CASSQHGLAGGYNEQFF. The chain recombines TRBV4-2 with TRBJ2-1; 15 bases agree with TRBD2. V was pared by 3 bases and J by 4 bases, with 4 bases of the junction left unmatched. CDR3 length equals 17 residues. Looked up from germline, CDR1 is LGHNA and CDR2 is YNFKEQ.

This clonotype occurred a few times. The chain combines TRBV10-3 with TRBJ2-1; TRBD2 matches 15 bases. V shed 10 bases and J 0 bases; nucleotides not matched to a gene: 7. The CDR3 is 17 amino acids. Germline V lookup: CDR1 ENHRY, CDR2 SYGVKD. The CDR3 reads CATSGLAGGSSYNEQFF. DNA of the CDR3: TGTGCCACCTCGGGACTAGCGGGAGGAAGCTCCTACAATGAGCAGTTCTTC.

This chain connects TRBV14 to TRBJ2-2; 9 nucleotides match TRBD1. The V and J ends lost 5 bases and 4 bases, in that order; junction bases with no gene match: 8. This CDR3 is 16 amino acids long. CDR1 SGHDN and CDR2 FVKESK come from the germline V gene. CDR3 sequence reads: CASSTRTGAGTGELFF. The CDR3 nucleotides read TGTGCCAGCAGCACACGGACAGGGGCGGGCACCGGGGAGCTGTTTTTT.

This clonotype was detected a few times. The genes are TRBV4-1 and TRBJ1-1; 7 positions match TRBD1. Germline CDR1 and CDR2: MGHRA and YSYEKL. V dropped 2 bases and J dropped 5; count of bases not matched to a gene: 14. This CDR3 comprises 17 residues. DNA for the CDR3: TGCGCCAGCAGCCAAACCAGGTTGGGAGGGGGCAGGACTGAAGCTTTCTTT. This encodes CASSQTRLGGGRTEAFF.

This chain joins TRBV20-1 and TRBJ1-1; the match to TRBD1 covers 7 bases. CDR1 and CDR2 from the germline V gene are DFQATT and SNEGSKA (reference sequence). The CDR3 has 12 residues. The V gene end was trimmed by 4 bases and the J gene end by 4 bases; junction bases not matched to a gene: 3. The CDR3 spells CSATRQGTEAFF. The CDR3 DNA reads TGCAGTGCTACCCGACAGGGCACTGAAGCTTTCTTT.

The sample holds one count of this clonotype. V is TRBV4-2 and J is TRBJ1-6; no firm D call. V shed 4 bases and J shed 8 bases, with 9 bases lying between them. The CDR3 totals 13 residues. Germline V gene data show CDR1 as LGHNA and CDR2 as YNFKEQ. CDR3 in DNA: TGTGCCAGCAGCCCAGAAGCGGATTCACCCCTCCACTTT. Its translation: CASSPEADSPLHF.

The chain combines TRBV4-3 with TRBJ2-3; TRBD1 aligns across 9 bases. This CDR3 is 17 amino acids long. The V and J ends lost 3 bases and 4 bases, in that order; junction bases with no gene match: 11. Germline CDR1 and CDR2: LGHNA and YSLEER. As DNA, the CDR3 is TGCGCCAGCAGCCAGGACCTCCCGGGACAGGGCTCAGATACGCAGTATTTT. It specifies CASSQDLPGQGSDTQYF.

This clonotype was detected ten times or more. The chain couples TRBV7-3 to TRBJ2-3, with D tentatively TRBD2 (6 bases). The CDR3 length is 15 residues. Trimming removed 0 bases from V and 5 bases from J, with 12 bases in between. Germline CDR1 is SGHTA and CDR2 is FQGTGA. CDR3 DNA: TGTGCCAGCAGCTTAACTATGCGGGAAGGAGATACGCAGTATTTT. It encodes CASSLTMREGDTQYF.

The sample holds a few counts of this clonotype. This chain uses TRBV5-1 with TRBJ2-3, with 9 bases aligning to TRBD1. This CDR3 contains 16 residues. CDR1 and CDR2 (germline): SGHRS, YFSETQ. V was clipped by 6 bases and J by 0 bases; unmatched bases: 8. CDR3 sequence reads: CASNLLQGASTDTQYF. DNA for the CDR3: TGCGCCAGCAACCTATTACAGGGGGCCAGCACAGATACGCAGTATTTT.

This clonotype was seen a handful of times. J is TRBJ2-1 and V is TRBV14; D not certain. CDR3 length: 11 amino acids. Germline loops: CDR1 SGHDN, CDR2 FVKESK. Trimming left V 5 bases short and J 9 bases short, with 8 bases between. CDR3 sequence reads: CASSYSSEQFF. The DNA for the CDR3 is TGTGCCAGCAGCTACTCCAGTGAGCAGTTCTTC.

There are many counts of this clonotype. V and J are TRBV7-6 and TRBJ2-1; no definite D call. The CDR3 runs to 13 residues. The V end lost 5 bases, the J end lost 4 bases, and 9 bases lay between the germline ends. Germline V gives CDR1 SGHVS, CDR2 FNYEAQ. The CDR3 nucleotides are TGTGCCAGCAGCCTACGCTCTTACAATGAGCAGTTCTTC. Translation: CASSLRSYNEQFF.

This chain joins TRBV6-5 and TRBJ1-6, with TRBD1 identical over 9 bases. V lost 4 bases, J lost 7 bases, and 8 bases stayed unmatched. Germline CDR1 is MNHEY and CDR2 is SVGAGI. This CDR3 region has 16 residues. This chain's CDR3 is CASSFGQGFGNSPLHF. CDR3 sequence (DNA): TGTGCCAGCAGTTTTGGACAGGGGTTCGGAAATTCACCCCTCCACTTT.

For the CDR3, the DNA is TGTGCCAGCAGCGTAGGCCCGGGACTAGCGGGAGCCGAGACCCAGTACTTC. Protein: CASSVGPGLAGAETQYF. This chain links TRBV9 with TRBJ2-5, with TRBD2 identical over 14 bases. V gave up 0 bases and J gave up 5 bases; unmatched junction bases: 6. This CDR3 spans 17 amino acids. CDR1 is SGDLS, CDR2 YYNGEE, per germline.

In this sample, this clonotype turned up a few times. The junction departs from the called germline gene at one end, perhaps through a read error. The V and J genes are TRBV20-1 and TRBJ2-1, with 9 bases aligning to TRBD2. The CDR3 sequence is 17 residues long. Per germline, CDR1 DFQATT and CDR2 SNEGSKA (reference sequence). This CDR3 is CCASGLVSGRGYNEQFF. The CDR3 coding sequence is TGCTGTGCTAGCGGCTTGGTTAGCGGGAGAGGGTACAATGAGCAGTTCTTC.

CDR3 bases: TGCAGTGCTAGCCCCCCGGGAGGGGTTAATTCACCCCTCCACTTT. Its translation: CSASPPGGVNSPLHF. The rearrangement links TRBV20-1 to TRBJ1-6; a weak D match, TRBD1 (5 bases). This CDR3 has 15 residues. Germline V lookup: CDR1 DFQATT, CDR2 SNEGSKA (reference sequence). Trimming stripped 3 bases from V and 6 bases from J, with 15 bases between.

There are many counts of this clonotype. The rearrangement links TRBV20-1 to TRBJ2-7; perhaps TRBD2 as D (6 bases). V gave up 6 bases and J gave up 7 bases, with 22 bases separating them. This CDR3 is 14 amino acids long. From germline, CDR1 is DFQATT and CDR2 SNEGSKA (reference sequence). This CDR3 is CSAMRDLALLEQYF. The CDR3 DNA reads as TGCAGTGCCATGCGGGACTTGGCCCTTTTAGAGCAGTACTTC.

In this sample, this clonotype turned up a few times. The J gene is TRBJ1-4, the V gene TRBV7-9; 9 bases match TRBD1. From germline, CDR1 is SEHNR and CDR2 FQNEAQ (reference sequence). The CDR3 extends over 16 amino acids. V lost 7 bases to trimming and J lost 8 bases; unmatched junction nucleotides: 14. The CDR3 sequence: CASIQGQGPTSEKLFF. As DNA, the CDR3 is TGTGCCAGCATCCAGGGACAGGGACCAACGTCGGAAAAACTGTTTTTT.

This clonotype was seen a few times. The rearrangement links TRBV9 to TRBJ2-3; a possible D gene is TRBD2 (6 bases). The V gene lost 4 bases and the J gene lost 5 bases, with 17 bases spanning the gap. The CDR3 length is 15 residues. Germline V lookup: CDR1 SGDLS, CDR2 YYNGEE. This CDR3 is CASSNSGSRGDTQYF. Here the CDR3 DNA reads TGTGCCAGCAGCAATAGCGGTTCCCGAGGAGATACGCAGTATTTT.

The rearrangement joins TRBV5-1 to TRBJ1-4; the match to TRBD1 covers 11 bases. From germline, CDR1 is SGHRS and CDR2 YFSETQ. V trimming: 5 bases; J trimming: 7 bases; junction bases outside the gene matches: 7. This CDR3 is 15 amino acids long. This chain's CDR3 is CASRETGTGGEKLFF. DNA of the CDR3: TGCGCCAGCAGGGAGACCGGGACAGGGGGTGAAAAACTGTTTTTT.

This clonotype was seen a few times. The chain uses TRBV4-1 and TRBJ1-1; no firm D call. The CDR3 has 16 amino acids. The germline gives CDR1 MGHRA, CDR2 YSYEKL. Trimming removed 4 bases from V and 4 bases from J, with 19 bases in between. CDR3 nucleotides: TGCGCCAGCAGCCGCCAACCCGGGGAGGGCGGCACTGAAGCTTTCTTT. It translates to CASSRQPGEGGTEAFF.

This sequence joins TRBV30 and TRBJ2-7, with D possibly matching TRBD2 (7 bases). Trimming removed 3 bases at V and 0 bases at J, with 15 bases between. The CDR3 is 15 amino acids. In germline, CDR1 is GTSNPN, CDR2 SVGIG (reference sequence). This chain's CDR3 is CAWRRGGGFSYEQYF. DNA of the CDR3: TGTGCCTGGAGGAGGGGCGGGGGCTTCTCCTACGAGCAGTACTTC.

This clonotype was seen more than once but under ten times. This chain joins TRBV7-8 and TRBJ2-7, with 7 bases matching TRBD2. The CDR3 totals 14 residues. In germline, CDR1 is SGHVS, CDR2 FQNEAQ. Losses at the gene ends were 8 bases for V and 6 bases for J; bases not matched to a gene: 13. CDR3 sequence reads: CASAWREYLAEQYF. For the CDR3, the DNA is TGTGCCAGCGCCTGGCGGGAGTATTTAGCCGAGCAGTACTTC.

This CDR3 reads CASSLGLQGARAEQYF. The CDR3 nucleotides are TGTGCCAGCAGCTTGGGTCTCCAGGGGGCGCGGGCCGAGCAGTACTTC. V and J are TRBV5-6 and TRBJ2-7; 8 positions match TRBD1. This CDR3 spans 16 amino acids. The germline V gene has CDR1 SGHDT and CDR2 YYEEEE. Trimming removed 0 bases from V and 6 bases from J; junction bases left unmatched: 11.

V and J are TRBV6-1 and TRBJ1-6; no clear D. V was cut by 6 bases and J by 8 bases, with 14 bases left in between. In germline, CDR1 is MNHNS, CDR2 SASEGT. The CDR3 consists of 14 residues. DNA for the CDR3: TGTGCCAGCAGCCCAGACACAAGATATTCACCCCTCCACTTT. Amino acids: CASSPDTRYSPLHF.

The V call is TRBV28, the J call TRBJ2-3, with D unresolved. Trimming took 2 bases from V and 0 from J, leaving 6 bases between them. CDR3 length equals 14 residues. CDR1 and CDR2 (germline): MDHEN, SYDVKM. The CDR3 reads CASSLIVSTDTQYF. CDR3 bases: TGTGCCAGCAGTTTAATAGTGAGCACAGATACGCAGTATTTT.

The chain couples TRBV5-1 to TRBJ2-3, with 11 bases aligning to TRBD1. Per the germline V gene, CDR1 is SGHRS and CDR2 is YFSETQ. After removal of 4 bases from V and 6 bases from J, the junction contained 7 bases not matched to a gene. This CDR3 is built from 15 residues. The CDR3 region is CASSVNRDRGDTQYF. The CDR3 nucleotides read TGCGCCAGCAGCGTCAACCGGGACAGGGGGGATACGCAGTATTTT.